This T cell receptor (beta chain) was captured in a study of T cell responses to AZD1222 COVID-19 vaccine. Some clones are missing from TCRdb's copy, which holds only in-frame ones; the method was immunoSEQ multiplex PCR. The data show around 140,000 clones, with under 90% seen just once and approximately 20% held by the top ten. The V gene lost 4 bases and the J gene lost 0 bases, with 11 bases spanning the gap. Germline CDR1 reads SGHRS; CDR2 reads YFSETQ. This CDR3 has 15 amino acids. Sample: peripheral blood, taken on day 0 of AZD1222 vaccination. This TCR came from an adult in good health. The chain is built from TRBV5-1 and TRBJ2-1; D remains unclear. The CDR3: CASSRTLTSYNEQFF. The CDR3 DNA follows: TGCGCCAGCAGCCGGACCCTGACCTCCTACAATGAGCAGTTCTTC.